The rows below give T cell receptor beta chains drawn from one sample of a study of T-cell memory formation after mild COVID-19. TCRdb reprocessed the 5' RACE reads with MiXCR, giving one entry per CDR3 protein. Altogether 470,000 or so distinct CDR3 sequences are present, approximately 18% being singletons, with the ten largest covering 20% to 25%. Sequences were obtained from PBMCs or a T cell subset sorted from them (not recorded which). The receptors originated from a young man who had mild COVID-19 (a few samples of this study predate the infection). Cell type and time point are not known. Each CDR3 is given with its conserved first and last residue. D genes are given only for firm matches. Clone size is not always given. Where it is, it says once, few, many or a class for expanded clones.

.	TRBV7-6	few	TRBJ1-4	TGTGCCAGCAGCTCGATCGAGGGGCAGACTCACTCCTACAAACTGTTTTTT	CASSSIEGQTHSYKLFF
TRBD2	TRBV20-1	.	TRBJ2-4	TGCAGTGCCCCCGTAGCGGGGGGAATCAAAAACATTCAGTACTTC	CSAPVAGGIKNIQYF
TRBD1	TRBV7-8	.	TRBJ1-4	TGTGCCAGCAGCGGCCGACAGGGGGCATGGAGAGAAAAACTGTTTTTT	CASSGRQGAWREKLFF
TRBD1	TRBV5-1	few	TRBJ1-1	TGCGCCAGCACTAAACTGACAGGGGCAAAAGGACACTCGAACACTGAAGCTTTCTTT	CASTKLTGAKGHSNTEAFF
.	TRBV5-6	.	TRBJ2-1	TGTGCCAGCAGCTTGATCCCCCGCGGGACAGACGAGATGTTCTTC	CASSLIPRGTDEMFF
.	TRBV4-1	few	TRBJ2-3	TGCGCCAGCAGCCAGGGCACCGGCCCAGATACGCAGTATTTT	CASSQGTGPDTQYF
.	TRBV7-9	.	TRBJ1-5	TGTGCCAGCAGCTTTGGTAGTCGCGATAATCAGCCCCAGCATTTT	CASSFGSRDNQPQHF
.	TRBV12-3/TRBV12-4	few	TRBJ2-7	TGTGCCAGCAGTTCGTTCGCGGCAGGGTCCAACGAGCAGTACTTC	CASSSFAAGSNEQYF
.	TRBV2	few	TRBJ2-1	TGTGCCAGCAGAATGGGGGGGCCGGAGTTCTTC	CASRMGGPEFF
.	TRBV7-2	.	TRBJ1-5	TGTGCCAGCAGCTTAATGGGATCGTCGAGCAATCAGCCCCAGCATTTT	CASSLMGSSSNQPQHF
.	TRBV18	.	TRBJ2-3	TGTGCCAGCTCACCACTGGCCACAGATACGCAGTATTTT	CASSPLATDTQYF
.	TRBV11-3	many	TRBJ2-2	TGTGCCAGCAGCTTAGGGGGATCAAACACCGGGGAGCTGTTTTTT	CASSLGGSNTGELFF
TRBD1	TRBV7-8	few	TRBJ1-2	TGTGCCAGCAGCTTATTACAGGGGAGAAGCTATGGCTACACCTTC	CASSLLQGRSYGYTF
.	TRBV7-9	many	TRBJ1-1	TGTGCCAGCAGCCTGGGGGTGGAAGCTTTCTTT	CASSLGVEAFF
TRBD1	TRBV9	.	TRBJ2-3	TGTGCCAGCAGTGGACAGGGTTATTCCACAGATACGCAGTATTTT	CASSGQGYSTDTQYF
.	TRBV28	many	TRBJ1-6	TGTGCCAGCAGCCCCCCCCGGGGAGCCCTCCACTTT	CASSPPRGALHF
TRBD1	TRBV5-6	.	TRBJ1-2	TGTGCCAGCAGCCGGCGTGGACAGGGGAAAATAGATGGCTACACCTTC	CASSRRGQGKIDGYTF
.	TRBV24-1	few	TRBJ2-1	TGTGCCACCAGTGATGGGACACTTGATTATGAGCAGTTCTTC	CATSDGTLDYEQFF
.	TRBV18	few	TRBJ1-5	TGTGCCAGCTCACCCAACCTGAATCAGCCCCAGCATTTT	CASSPNLNQPQHF
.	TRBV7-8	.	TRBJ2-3	TGTGCCAGCAGCAAGCGGCGATCGGCTCGCACAGATACGCAGTATTTT	CASSKRRSARTDTQYF
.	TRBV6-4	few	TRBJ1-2	TGTGCCAGCAGGGCCACCCCCGGGGGCGGCTATGGCTACACCTTC	CASRATPGGGYGYTF
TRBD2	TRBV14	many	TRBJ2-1	TGTGCCAGCAGTTACATCACGGGGGGGCGATACAACAATGAGCAGTTCTTC	CASSYITGGRYNNEQFF
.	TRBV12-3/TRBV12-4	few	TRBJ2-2	TGTGCCAGCAGCCCCGGGGACTTTACCACGCGGGAGCTGTTTTTT	CASSPGDFTTRELFF
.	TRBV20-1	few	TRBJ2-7	TGCAGTGGCAGCCAGTCTGGCTACGAGCAGTACTTC	CSGSQSGYEQYF
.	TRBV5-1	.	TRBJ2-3	TGCGCCAGCAGCTTGGGACTAGGCTCAGATACGCAGTATTTT	CASSLGLGSDTQYF
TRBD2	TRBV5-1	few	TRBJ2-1	TGCGCCAGCAGCCCACGACTAGCCGAGAATGAGCAGTTCTTC	CASSPRLAENEQFF
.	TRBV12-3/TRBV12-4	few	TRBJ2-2	TGTGCCAGCAGTTCCGACTATAAGACCGGGGAGCTGTTTTTT	CASSSDYKTGELFF
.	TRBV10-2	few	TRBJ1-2	TGCGCCAGCAGTGAGGATGTTGGCCTAGCTAACTATGGCTACACCTTC	CASSEDVGLANYGYTF
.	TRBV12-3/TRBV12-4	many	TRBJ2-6	TGTGCCAGCAGTTCCCCCGGGAGCTCTGGGGCCAACGTCCTGACTTTC	CASSSPGSSGANVLTF